This T cell receptor (beta chain) was sequenced in a study of control samples from healthy donors and cancer patients. The V and J ends lost 5 bases and 4 bases respectively, with 18 bases between them. Per germline, CDR1 LNHNV and CDR2 YYDKDF (reference sequence). This CDR3 contains 16 residues. Using immunoSEQ multiplex PCR, the repertoire was profiled, and TCRdb retains in-frame clones only, with some absent. The data show almost 90,000 clones, approximately 89% seen once. J is TRBJ2-1 and V is TRBV15; D is perhaps TRBD1 (5 bases). The sequence came from a man aged 30 to 45 in good health. Sequencing was performed on blood. CDR3 in DNA: TGTGCCACCAGCTTCGTGAGACAGCCGGGTTACAATGAGCAGTTCTTC. Translating gives CATSFVRQPGYNEQFF.